Each of the 7 T cell receptor beta chains below was sequenced from the same sample in a study of human CD8 memory T cell subsets. Libraries of TCR beta chains were produced by 5' RACE (UMI-labeled). For each CDR3 protein, TCRdb gives one entry from its re-call of the 5' RACE reads, without DNA. The sample has around 4,400 distinct CDR3 sequences. The sequencing sample was made of CD8+ effector memory T cells (TEM) sorted from PBMCs. The subset is: effector memory CD8 T cells, CCR7- CD45RO+ CD95+. Receptor source: a human donor in good health.

The gene calls are TRBV21-1 and TRBJ1-5; there is no DNA to check the TCRdb D call of TRBD1. TRBV21-1 is described as a pseudogene. This CDR3 has 15 amino acids. CDR3 sequence reads: CARLPTGTHNQPQHF.

This clonotype registers medium-sized by frequency. J is TRBJ2-1 and V is TRBV29-1; TCRdb calls TRBD1, which cannot be checked without DNA. CDR1 SQVTM and CDR2 ANQGSEA come from the germline V gene. The CDR3 covers 19 residues. The CDR3 reads CSVEGGVGDAGHIYNEQFF.

This chain joins TRBV23-1 and TRBJ2-3. TRBV23-1 is known as an ORF, though its function is uncertain. This CDR3 region has 16 residues. CDR3 protein: CASSQSCQLSTDTQYF.

This chain's CDR3 is CASSPTSGFPDTQYF. The genes are TRBV3-1 and TRBJ2-3; TCRdb's D gene call, TRBD2, goes unchecked for lack of DNA. The length of the CDR3 is 15 residues. The germline gives CDR1 LGHDT, CDR2 YNNKEL (reference sequence).

By frequency, this clonotype registers medium-sized. The chain has TRBV7-6 and TRBJ2-5. The CDR3 is 14 amino acids. The germline V gene encodes CDR1 SGHVS and CDR2 FNYEAQ. CDR3 in amino acids: CASSLEAGQETQYF.

According to its frequency, this clonotype is medium-sized. The chain has TRBV6-1 and TRBJ2-7; without DNA, the TCRdb call of TRBD1 cannot be checked. CDR3 size: 14 residues. Germline CDR1 and CDR2: MNHNS and SASEGT. CDR3: CASSLRDGSYEQYF.

By frequency, this clonotype is large. The chain carries TRBV12-3 or TRBV12-4 and TRBJ2-2; TCRdb outputs TRBD1, but without DNA this stays unchecked. There are 16 residues in the CDR3. The CDR3 protein is CASSPGQDPNTGELFF.